These 2 T cell receptor beta chains were all obtained from the same sample, sequenced in a study of blood T cells in healthy people across ages. A second 7 to 11 cycle PCR used barcoded and J-beta primers. One entry per CDR3 protein, called by TCRdb with MiXCR from the 5' RACE reads. Here the sample spans 1.2 million to 1.5 million distinct CDR3 sequences, 55% to 75% being singletons. Sequences were obtained from blood. The receptors come from a man aged 18 to 30 in good health.

This clonotype has only a few counts. The chain links TRBV7-9 to TRBJ1-1; tentative D call: TRBD1 (5 bases). Germline V gene lookup returns CDR1 SEHNR and CDR2 FQNEAQ (reference sequence). The CDR3 length is 15 residues. V was cut by 5 bases and J by 4 bases, with 17 bases left in between. The CDR3 loop is CASSARDRGSTEAFF. In DNA form, the CDR3 reads TGTGCCAGCAGCGCCAGGGACCGGGGGAGCACTGAAGCTTTCTTT.

The chain couples TRBV7-8 to TRBJ1-2; maybe TRBD1 (6 bases). Germline lookup yields CDR1 SGHVS and CDR2 FQNEAQ. The CDR3 consists of 14 residues. Trimming left V 1 base short and J 4 bases short, with 10 bases between. As DNA, the CDR3 is TGTGCCAGCAGCTTAGAGGGGGGCCCCTATGGCTACACCTTC. Translation: CASSLEGGPYGYTF.